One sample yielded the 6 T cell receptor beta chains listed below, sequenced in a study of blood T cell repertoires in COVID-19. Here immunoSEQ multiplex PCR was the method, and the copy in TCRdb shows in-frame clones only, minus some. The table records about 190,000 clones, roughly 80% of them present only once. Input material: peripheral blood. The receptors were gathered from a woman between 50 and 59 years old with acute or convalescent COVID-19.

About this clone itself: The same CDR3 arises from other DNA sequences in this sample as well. The CDR3 is CASSIGTGLYEQYF. DNA of the CDR3: TGTGCCAGTAGTATCGGGACAGGGCTCTACGAGCAGTACTTC. This rearrangement joins TRBV19 to TRBJ2-7, with 9 bases matching TRBD1. Germline CDR1 LNHDA, CDR2 SQIVND (reference sequence). With V trimmed by 3 bases and J by 3 bases, 3 bases remained unmatched. The CDR3 consists of 14 residues.

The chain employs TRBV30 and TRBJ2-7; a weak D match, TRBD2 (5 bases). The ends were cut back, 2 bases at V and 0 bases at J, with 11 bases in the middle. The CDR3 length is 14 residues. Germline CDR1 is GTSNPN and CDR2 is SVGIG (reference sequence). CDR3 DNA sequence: TGTGCCTGGAGTAAAGGCGGGTCCTCCTACGAGCAGTACTTC. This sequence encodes CAWSKGGSSYEQYF.

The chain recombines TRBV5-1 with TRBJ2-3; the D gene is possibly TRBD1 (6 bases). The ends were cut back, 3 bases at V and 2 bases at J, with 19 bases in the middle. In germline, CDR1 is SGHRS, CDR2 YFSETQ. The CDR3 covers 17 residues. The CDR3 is CASSSAGTPVFTDTQYF. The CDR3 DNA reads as TGCGCCAGCAGCTCAGCCGGGACACCAGTTTTCACAGATACGCAGTATTTT. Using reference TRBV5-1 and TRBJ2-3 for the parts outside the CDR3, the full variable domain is KAGVTQTPRYLIKTRGQQVTLSCSPISGHRSVSWYQQTPGQGLQFLFEYFSETQRNKGNFPGRFSGRQFSNSRSEMNVSTLELGDSALYLCASSSAGTPVFTDTQYFGPGTRLTVL.

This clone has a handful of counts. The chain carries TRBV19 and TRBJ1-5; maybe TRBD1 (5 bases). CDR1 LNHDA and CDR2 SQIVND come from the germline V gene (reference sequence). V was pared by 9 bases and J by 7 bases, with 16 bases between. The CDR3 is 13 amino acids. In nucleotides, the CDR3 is TGTGCCAGGCTAGACGGACATGGCCAGCCCCAGCATTTT. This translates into CARLDGHGQPQHF. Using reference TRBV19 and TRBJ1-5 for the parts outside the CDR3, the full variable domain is DGGITQSPKYLFRKEGQNVTLSCEQNLNHDAMYWYRQDPGQGLRLIYYSQIVNDFQKGDIAEGYSVSREKKESFPLTVTSAQKNPTAFYLCARLDGHGQPQHFGDGTRLSIL.

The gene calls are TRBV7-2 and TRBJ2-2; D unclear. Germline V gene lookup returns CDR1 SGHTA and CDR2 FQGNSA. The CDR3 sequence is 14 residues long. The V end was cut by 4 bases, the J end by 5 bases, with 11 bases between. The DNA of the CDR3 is TGTGCCAGCAGCTCCGGAAAGAGGACCGGGGAGCTGTTTTTT. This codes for CASSSGKRTGELFF.

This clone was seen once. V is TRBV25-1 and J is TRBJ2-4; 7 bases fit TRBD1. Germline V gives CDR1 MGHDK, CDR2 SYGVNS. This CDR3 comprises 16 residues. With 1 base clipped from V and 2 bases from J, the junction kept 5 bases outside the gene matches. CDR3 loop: CASSESGGNTKNIQYF. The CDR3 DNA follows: TGTGCCAGCAGTGAATCAGGGGGAAATACCAAAAACATTCAGTACTTC.